Listed below are T cell receptor beta chains from one sample, sequenced in a study of low-dose radiotherapy and immunotherapy resistance in tumors. MiXCR, run by TCRdb on the reads, gives a single entry per CDR3 protein. The sample holds 35,000 to 50,000 distinct CDR3 sequences; around 20% are singletons and the top ten take about 8.3%. The sequencing here drew on PBMCs, taken after low-dose radiotherapy plus immunotherapy. The receptors stem from a female donor with ovarian cancer. The CDR3 runs from the conserved cysteine through the conserved F or W. Fields, in order: CDR3 DNA, CDR3 protein, J gene, clone size, D gene, V gene. D genes are given only for firm matches. The size entry is marked missing in some rows and otherwise reads once, few, many or a size class.

TGTGCCAGCAGTTGGGACAGGGACATGAACACTGAAGCTTTCTTT	CASSWDRDMNTEAFF	TRBJ1-1	NA	TRBD1	TRBV27
TGTGCCAGCAGCCCGGGGACAAGAGGGGGGGAGCTGTTTTTT	CASSPGTRGGELFF	TRBJ2-2	many	NA	TRBV6-5
TGTGCCAGCAGCTCCCAGCGGGGGGGAACCAAAAACATTCAGTACTTC	CASSSQRGGTKNIQYF	TRBJ2-4	once	TRBD2	TRBV9
TGTGCCAGCAGCTTGGACAGCGGGGAGCTGTTTTTT	CASSLDSGELFF	TRBJ2-2	many	NA	TRBV7-9
TGTGCCAGCAGTACAACCATGGACAGTGGAGAGCAGTTCTTC	CASSTTMDSGEQFF	TRBJ2-1	many	NA	TRBV6-8
TGTGCCAGCAGCCCGCAGGGGTTGACTAATGAAAAACTGTTTTTT	CASSPQGLTNEKLFF	TRBJ1-4	many	NA	TRBV3-1
TGTGCCACCAGCAGAGGAGGGGGAGAAGGCACAGATACGCAGTATTTT	CATSRGGGEGTDTQYF	TRBJ2-3	many	NA	TRBV15
TGTGCCATCAGACTGACAGGGGAGAACACTGAAGCTTTCTTT	CAIRLTGENTEAFF	TRBJ1-1	many	TRBD1	TRBV10-3
TGTGCCAGCAGCTCCCCGGACACGGGGGTCTACGAGCAGTACTTC	CASSSPDTGVYEQYF	TRBJ2-7	many	NA	TRBV7-9
TGTGCCAGCAGACCAGGACAGGTTTATAGCAATCAGCCCCAGCATTTT	CASRPGQVYSNQPQHF	TRBJ1-5	NA	TRBD1	TRBV27
TGCAGCGTTGAAGGGAGCACAGATACGCAGTATTTT	CSVEGSTDTQYF	TRBJ2-3	many	NA	TRBV29-1
TGTGCCAGCAGCCCTACAGGGCTGACTAATGAAAAACTGTTTTTT	CASSPTGLTNEKLFF	TRBJ1-4	many	NA	TRBV25-1
TGTGCCAGCAGCCCCCAGGACAGGGGGACTGCTTACGCTTTCTTT	CASSPQDRGTAYAFF	TRBJ1-1	NA	TRBD1	TRBV7-6
NA	CASSLAAGQAYTGELFFF	TRBJ2-2	NA	NA	TRBV5-4
TGTGCCAGCAGCTTGGGGCAGGTAAACTACGAGCAGTACTTC	CASSLGQVNYEQYF	TRBJ2-7	many	NA	TRBV5-4
TGTGCCAGCAGCCTTGCCGGGACAGGGCCTTTCTTC	CASSLAGTGPFF	TRBJ2-1	many	TRBD1	TRBV7-2
TGTGCCAGCAGCTCCCCCCAGGACCATGAGCAGTTCTTC	CASSSPQDHEQFF	TRBJ2-1	many	NA	TRBV6-1
TGTGCCAGTAGACGGGGGGGGGGCACAGATACGCAGTATTTT	CASRRGGGTDTQYF	TRBJ2-3	many	TRBD2	TRBV19
TGTGCCAGCACCCACTCCAGGCTCCGGGGCTACACTGAAGCTTTCTTT	CASTHSRLRGYTEAFF	TRBJ1-1	many	NA	TRBV6-2/TRBV6-3
TGCAGTGCTAGAATGGATCCTCAGTCTGGGCTGTTTTTT	CSARMDPQSGLFF	TRBJ2-2	once	NA	TRBV20-1
TGTGCCAGCAGCCCGTATCCCTCCGTACTGGGAATTATCACCGGGGAGCTGTTTTTT	CASSPYPSVLGIITGELFF	TRBJ2-2	many	NA	TRBV9
TGTGCCAGCAGCCGGCGGGCTGGGAGCCAAGAGACCCAGTACTTC	CASSRRAGSQETQYF	TRBJ2-5	NA	NA	TRBV5-4
TGTGCCAGCAGCTTAGTAAAAGGAGGGAACACCGGGGAGCTGTTTTTT	CASSLVKGGNTGELFF	TRBJ2-2	many	NA	TRBV11-2
TGTGCCAGCAGCAAAACCGGGACAGATGGCTACACCTTC	CASSKTGTDGYTF	TRBJ1-2	many	TRBD1	TRBV5-4
TGCAGCATTTACAGGGACACCGGGGAGCTGTTTTTT	CSIYRDTGELFF	TRBJ2-2	NA	NA	TRBV29-1
TGCAGCGTTGAAGGGGACAGGGTGCACGAGCAGTACTTC	CSVEGDRVHEQYF	TRBJ2-7	many	TRBD1	TRBV29-1
TGTGCCAGCAGTTTACGACCCCTTTTGTCTGAAGCTTTCTTT	CASSLRPLLSEAFF	TRBJ1-1	many	NA	TRBV27
TGTGCCAGCAGCTACCGACTAGCGGGAGGGCATGAGCAGTTCTTC	CASSYRLAGGHEQFF	TRBJ2-1	many	TRBD2	TRBV7-2
TGTGCCAGTAATCAAGCAGACTTTCGTAACTATGGCTACACCTTC	CASNQADFRNYGYTF	TRBJ1-2	many	NA	TRBV19
TGTGCCAGCACACCTTCGCAGGGGGAAAGCTATGGCTACACCTTC	CASTPSQGESYGYTF	TRBJ1-2	few	TRBD1	TRBV18
TGCAGTGCCCGCGCCGGAAAGGACAGTAACTACGAGCAGTACTTC	CSARAGKDSNYEQYF	TRBJ2-7	many	NA	TRBV20-1
TGTGCCAGCAGCTTAGCAGGAACGGGATTCGGCTCCTACGAGCAGTACTTC	CASSLAGTGFGSYEQYF	TRBJ2-7	NA	NA	TRBV7-2
TGTGCCTGGAGTCGACTAGCGGGGGGGCAGCAGAAGTACTTC	CAWSRLAGGQQKYF	TRBJ2-5	many	TRBD2	TRBV30
TGTGCCAGTATGGGACAGCCCCTAGACTACGAGCAGTACTTC	CASMGQPLDYEQYF	TRBJ2-7	many	TRBD1	TRBV2
TGTGCCATCAGTGACCAAGAGACCCAGTACTTC	CAISDQETQYF	TRBJ2-5	few	NA	TRBV10-3
TGTGCCAGCAGTCCCCCGGGGGGGAACACTGAAGCTTTCTTT	CASSPPGGNTEAFF	TRBJ1-1	once	NA	TRBV27
TGCAGTGCTAGAGGGAACGGGAACACTGAAGCTTTCTTT	CSARGNGNTEAFF	TRBJ1-1	many	NA	TRBV20-1
TGCGCCAGTGGGGGGGGGGCCGAGACCCAGTACTTC	CASGGGAETQYF	TRBJ2-5	many	NA	TRBV5-1
TGCGCCAGCACAGCGGGGGGGGGAGATACGCAGTATTTT	CASTAGGGDTQYF	TRBJ2-3	NA	TRBD2	TRBV5-1
TGTGCCAGCAGTTTACCGGTGGGTGGTGAAGCTTTCTTT	CASSLPVGGEAFF	TRBJ1-1	many	NA	TRBV28
TGTGCCATCAGGAAGACAGGGGAGGGAGTGAACACTGAAGCTTTCTTT	CAIRKTGEGVNTEAFF	TRBJ1-1	NA	TRBD1	TRBV10-3
TGTGCCAGCAGAGGGACTAGCGGGACCTTGACGGTCTACAATGAGCAGTTCTTC	CASRGTSGTLTVYNEQFF	TRBJ2-1	NA	TRBD2	TRBV6-6
TGTGCCAGCAGTTACCGCGGCGGGCCAGTGGAGACCCAGTACTTC	CASSYRGGPVETQYF	TRBJ2-5	many	NA	TRBV6-5
TGTGCCAGCAGCTTGGATAACACCGGGGAGCTGTTTTTT	CASSLDNTGELFF	TRBJ2-2	many	NA	TRBV5-6
TGTGCCAGCAGTTTGTGGCCGAAGAACACCGGGGAGCTGTTTTTT	CASSLWPKNTGELFF	TRBJ2-2	many	NA	TRBV12-3/TRBV12-4
TGCGCCAGCAGCCAAGGACAGGGGGCCTACGAGCAGTACTTC	CASSQGQGAYEQYF	TRBJ2-7	many	TRBD1	TRBV4-1
TGTGCCATCAGTGGGACAGCGACCTACGAGCAGTACTTC	CAISGTATYEQYF	TRBJ2-7	few	NA	TRBV10-3
TGTGCCAGCAGCCCCGGGGACAGAGAGCAAGAGACCCAGTACTTC	CASSPGDREQETQYF	TRBJ2-5	few	TRBD1	TRBV11-3
TGTGCCAGCATCCAACAGGGGGCCCCAGATACGCAGTATTTT	CASIQQGAPDTQYF	TRBJ2-3	NA	TRBD1	TRBV28
TGCAGTGCTACCCTCGGATCAGCGGGGAATTCGAACACCGGGGAGCTGTTTTTT	CSATLGSAGNSNTGELFF	TRBJ2-2	many	TRBD2	TRBV20-1
TGTGCCTGGATCCCGGGACGGCAGAATTCACCCCTCCACTTT	CAWIPGRQNSPLHF	TRBJ1-6	NA	NA	TRBV30
TGCGCCAGCAGCTTGGAAGGCGGGCTCAATTCACCCCTCCACTTT	CASSLEGGLNSPLHF	TRBJ1-6	many	NA	TRBV5-1
TGCAGTGCTAAAACCGACAGGGGCTACGAGCAGTACTTC	CSAKTDRGYEQYF	TRBJ2-7	many	TRBD1	TRBV20-1
TGTGCCAGTAAGAGTGTGGGGGGCCGTACCTACGAGCAGTACTTC	CASKSVGGRTYEQYF	TRBJ2-7	many	NA	TRBV19
TGTGCCAGCAGCGTAGATGGGGGCGCCTACGAGCAGTACTTC	CASSVDGGAYEQYF	TRBJ2-7	many	NA	TRBV9
TGCGCCAGCAGCCAAGAGGAAAGGATTACAACTAATGAAAAACTGTTTTTT	CASSQEERITTNEKLFF	TRBJ1-4	many	NA	TRBV4-1
TGTGCCAGCAGTTTCGGTGTTTCACAAGTTAGCGGGGAGCCTAAACCAAGCACAGATACGCAGTATTTT	CASSFGVSQVSGEPKPSTDTQYF	TRBJ2-3	many	TRBD2	TRBV27